The 32 T cell receptor beta chains presented below share a single source sample, sequenced in a study of cytomegalovirus exposure and HLA in healthy donors. Use of 60 Vbeta and 13 Jbeta primers characterized the PCR. Sequenced by immunoSEQ multiplex PCR; TCRdb stores in-frame clones only, minus some. The data hold approximately 180,000 clones, with under 90% observed a single time. Material for sequencing was PBMCs. The origin of the receptors is a man aged 18 to 29 in good health and CMV-seronegative.

This clone was observed once. V is TRBV6-1 and J is TRBJ1-5, with D perhaps TRBD1 (6 bases). The V end was cut by 7 bases, the J end by 11 bases, with 15 bases between. The CDR3 consists of 12 residues. The germline gives CDR1 MNHNS, CDR2 SASEGT. CDR3 residues: CASTWGRDTQHF. CDR3 nucleotides: TGTGCCAGCACTTGGGGTCGGGACACCCAGCATTTT.

The CDR3 sequence is CASSLGYRTDLGQYF. CDR3 DNA: TGTGCCAGCAGCTTAGGTTATAGGACAGACCTCGGGCAGTACTTC. This rearrangement joins TRBV7-8 to TRBJ2-7; tentative D call: TRBD1 (6 bases). The germline V and J ends were trimmed by 1 base and 9 bases, with 19 bases remaining between them. Germline V lookup: CDR1 SGHVS, CDR2 FQNEAQ. This CDR3 is 15 amino acids long.

The CDR3 here is CASSYSLSRGGYGYTF. In DNA form, the CDR3 reads TGTGCCAGCAGTTACTCGCTTTCTCGGGGAGGCTATGGCTACACCTTC. The V call is TRBV6-5, the J call TRBJ1-2; D remains unclear. The germline CDR1 and CDR2 sequences are MNHEY and SVGAGI. Trimming stripped 0 bases from V and 4 bases from J, with 15 bases between. The CDR3 covers 16 residues.

This sequence joins TRBV28 and TRBJ2-4; 14 bases agree with TRBD2. With V trimmed by 8 bases and J by 8 bases, 5 bases remained unmatched. Looked up from germline, CDR1 is MDHEN and CDR2 is SYDVKM. The CDR3 contains 14 residues. For the CDR3, the DNA is TGTGCCAGCGGGACTAGCGGGGGAAGCGACATTCAGTACTTC. This encodes CASGTSGGSDIQYF.

This clone showed up just once. This chain links TRBV7-2 with TRBJ2-5, with D possibly being TRBD2 (6 bases). V dropped 2 bases and J dropped 5 bases, with 12 bases sitting between them. From germline, CDR1 is SGHTA and CDR2 FQGNSA. The CDR3 spans 14 residues. CDR3 sequence (DNA): TGTGCCAGCAGCTTACGGGCTAGCGAGGAGACCCAGTACTTC. Translation gives CASSLRASEETQYF.

The count of this clone is one. The J gene is TRBJ2-5, the V gene TRBV28; the D gene is possibly TRBD2 (5 bases). Germline V gene data show CDR1 as MDHEN and CDR2 as SYDVKM. V was clipped by 6 bases and J by 2 bases, with 16 bases between them. The CDR3 contains 15 residues. The CDR3 spells CASSAPGEIQETQYF. CDR3 DNA: TGTGCCAGCAGCGCACCCGGGGAGATACAAGAGACCCAGTACTTC.

The chain has TRBV27 and TRBJ2-7; 8 bases align to TRBD2. CDR3 length equals 13 residues. Germline loops: CDR1 MNHEY, CDR2 SMNVEV (reference sequence). Trimming cost V 0 bases and J 6 bases; bases outside gene matches: 1. The CDR3 DNA sequence: TGTGCCAGCAGTTTATCGGGGACTAGCGAGCAGTACTTC. This translates into CASSLSGTSEQYF.

This chain connects TRBV4-2 to TRBJ1-3; no firm D call. CDR3 length: 18 amino acids. In germline, CDR1 is LGHNA, CDR2 YNFKEQ. The germline V and J ends were trimmed by 1 base and 0 bases, with 16 bases remaining between them. This CDR3 reads CASSQVKDSSNSGNTIYF. The CDR3 DNA is TGTGCCAGCAGCCAAGTAAAGGACTCATCAAACTCTGGAAACACCATATATTTT.

The chain links TRBV4-1 to TRBJ2-1; 10 bases fit TRBD2. This CDR3 region has 13 residues. CDR1 MGHRA and CDR2 YSYEKL come from the germline V gene. The J segment lost 9 bases and the V segment lost 6 bases, leaving 5 bases of the junction unmatched. For the CDR3, the DNA is TGCGCCAGCAGTCAATCTAGCGGGGGTGAGCAGTTCTTC. Translated: CASSQSSGGEQFF.

The V gene is TRBV10-2, the J gene TRBJ1-4; 8 bases are a match to TRBD1. Germline V gene lookup returns CDR1 WSHSY and CDR2 SAAADI. V gave up 7 bases and J gave up 6 bases; unmatched junction bases: 7. This CDR3 has 14 residues. CDR3 sequence reads: CASKGQGADEKLFF. The DNA of the CDR3 is TGCGCCAGCAAAGGTCAGGGGGCGGATGAAAAACTGTTTTTT.

V is TRBV5-1 and J is TRBJ2-2, with D possibly matching TRBD2 (6 bases). Germline CDR1 is SGHRS and CDR2 is YFSETQ. This CDR3 comprises 15 residues. Deletions cut 4 bases from V and 1 base from J, with 11 bases between. For the CDR3, the DNA is TGCGCCAGCAGCCCGGGACTCCAGAACACCGGGGAGCTGTTTTTT. This translates into CASSPGLQNTGELFF.

The chain carries TRBV12-5 and TRBJ1-1; D gene ambiguous. Trimming left V 7 bases short and J 5 bases short, with 17 bases between. Looked up from germline, CDR1 is LGHNT and CDR2 is FRNRAP. CDR3 size: 14 residues. For the CDR3, the DNA is TGTGCTAGTGCCGCCCCTCAAAGGCGGACTGAAGCTTTCTTT. Translated, it gives CASAAPQRRTEAFF.

The rearrangement uses TRBV2 and TRBJ1-1; perhaps TRBD1 as D (6 bases). CDR1 is SNHLY and CDR2 is FYNNEI in the germline V gene. V was cut by 3 bases and J by 3 bases, with 11 bases left in between. CDR3 length: 14 residues. The CDR3 protein is CASSDKGGDTEAFF. The DNA of the CDR3 is TGTGCCAGCAGTGATAAGGGGGGGGACACTGAAGCTTTCTTT.

As for this clone: The junction does not match germline at one end; this may be a read error. The chain couples TRBV7-7 to TRBJ2-5; 7 bases are a match to TRBD1. CDR1 and CDR2 (germline): SSHAT, FNYEAQ (reference sequence). CDR3 length: 15 residues. The CDR3 coding sequence is TGTGCTAGCAGCTTAGACCAGGGGGTGGGGGAGACCCAGTACTTC. This gives the protein CASSLDQGVGETQYF.

The chain links TRBV7-8 to TRBJ2-5; D is perhaps TRBD2 (6 bases). CDR3 size: 14 residues. The germline gives CDR1 SGHVS, CDR2 FQNEAQ. The V end lost 4 bases, the J end lost 4 bases, and 13 bases lay between the germline ends. The CDR3, as DNA: TGTGCCAGCAGCTCCGGGGGAGGAGGAGAGACCCAGTACTTC. This gives the protein CASSSGGGGETQYF.

The V and J genes are TRBV7-9 and TRBJ2-7; a possible D gene is TRBD2 (6 bases). Trimming shortened V by 1 base and J by 1 base, and 17 bases separated the two germline ends. The CDR3 contains 17 residues. The V gene's germline CDR1 is SEHNR and CDR2 FQNEAQ (reference sequence). CDR3 coding DNA: TGTGCCAGCAGCTTAGTCCCCAAGCGGGTCGGATCCTACGAGCAGTACTTC. This codes for CASSLVPKRVGSYEQYF.

This clone has a single count. The genes are TRBV5-1 and TRBJ2-3, with TRBD1 identical over 10 bases. V was pared by 4 bases and J by 5 bases, with 7 bases of the junction left unmatched. The CDR3 totals 15 residues. Per germline, CDR1 SGHRS and CDR2 YFSETQ. The CDR3 reads CASSPVGQGLDTQYF. CDR3 in DNA: TGCGCCAGCAGCCCGGTGGGACAGGGGTTAGATACGCAGTATTTT.

The chain recombines TRBV5-1 with TRBJ1-5; possibly TRBD1 for D (5 bases). Germline V gives CDR1 SGHRS, CDR2 YFSETQ. The length of the CDR3 is 15 residues. V lost 5 bases and J lost 4, with 16 bases in between. In nucleotides, the CDR3 is TGCGCCAGCAGTGCGGGGGGGTTTGAGAATCAGCCCCAGCATTTT. Amino acids: CASSAGGFENQPQHF.

The chain couples TRBV27 to TRBJ1-5; TRBD1 matches 7 bases. With 6 bases clipped from V and 6 bases from J, the junction kept 11 bases outside the gene matches. Germline CDR1 and CDR2: MNHEY and SMNVEV (reference sequence). CDR3 length: 15 amino acids. CDR3: CASRLSRAGGQPQHF. DNA for the CDR3: TGTGCCAGCAGACTCTCGAGGGCAGGGGGTCAGCCCCAGCATTTT.

The CDR3 spells CASSYSSDRNYEQYF. The CDR3 coding sequence is TGTGCCAGCAGTTACTCTTCTGACAGGAACTACGAGCAGTACTTC. The chain uses TRBV6-5 and TRBJ2-7; D possibly corresponds to TRBD1 (6 bases). The length of the CDR3 is 15 residues. CDR1 and CDR2 from the germline V gene are MNHEY and SVGAGI. With 0 bases removed from V and 3 bases from J, the gap between germline ends came to 12 bases.

The chain recombines TRBV11-2 with TRBJ2-1, with a weak D call TRBD1 (6 bases). Trimming left V 3 bases short and J 3 bases short, with 9 bases between. CDR1 is SGHAT, CDR2 FQNNGV, per germline. The CDR3 runs 14 residues. The CDR3 DNA reads as TGTGCCAGCAGCTTCATGGACAGCTACAATGAGCAGTTCTTC. This codes for CASSFMDSYNEQFF.

This chain joins TRBV28 and TRBJ2-7; 9 bases are a match to TRBD1. The CDR3 covers 16 residues. V shed 5 bases, J shed 4 bases, and the junction held 12 bases outside the gene matches. Germline lookup yields CDR1 MDHEN and CDR2 SYDVKM. The CDR3 here is CASSTIPGQGSYEQYF. Here the CDR3 DNA reads TGTGCCAGCAGTACAATCCCGGGACAGGGAAGTTACGAGCAGTACTTC.

The chain joins TRBV27 to TRBJ2-1; D not certain. From germline, CDR1 is MNHEY and CDR2 SMNVEV (reference sequence). CDR3 length equals 13 residues. V lost 5 bases to trimming and J lost 0 bases, with 5 bases between them. CDR3 bases: TGTGCCAGCAGTCTCGTCTCCTACAATGAGCAGTTCTTC. Amino acids: CASSLVSYNEQFF.

The chain combines TRBV4-1 with TRBJ2-3, with 9 bases lining up with TRBD2. The CDR3 runs to 17 residues. Germline CDR1 MGHRA, CDR2 YSYEKL. Losses at the gene ends were 2 bases for V and 3 bases for J; bases not matched to a gene: 9. CDR3 residues: CASSQRPRGGLTDTQYF. DNA for the CDR3: TGCGCCAGCAGCCAACGTCCGCGGGGGGGTTTAACAGATACGCAGTATTTT.

The chain recombines TRBV28 with TRBJ1-5, with D perhaps TRBD1 (5 bases). The CDR3 length is 14 residues. Trimming stripped 7 bases from V and 4 bases from J, with 14 bases between. The germline gives CDR1 MDHEN, CDR2 SYDVKM. This CDR3 reads CASNLGQPNQPQHF. CDR3 in DNA: TGTGCCAGCAATTTGGGGCAGCCTAATCAGCCCCAGCATTTT. Variable domain in full (rest from reference TRBV28 and TRBJ1-5): DVKVTQSSRYLVKRTGEKVFLECVQDMDHENMFWYRQDPGLGLRLIYFSYDVKMKEKGDIPEGYSVSREKKERFSLILESASTNQTSMYLCASNLGQPNQPQHFGDGTRLSIL.

This sequence joins TRBV10-1 and TRBJ2-7, with 9 nucleotides matching TRBD2. The J segment lost 5 bases and the V segment lost 7 bases, leaving 24 bases of the junction unmatched. Germline V lookup: CDR1 WNHNN, CDR2 SYGVQD (reference sequence). This CDR3 has 19 amino acids. The CDR3 DNA follows: TGCGCCAGCAACCCAGCGGGAGGCACGTGCTGGGACGGATCTAACGAGCAGTACTTC. It codes for CASNPAGGTCWDGSNEQYF.

This clone was seen only once. This chain uses TRBV2 with TRBJ1-5; TRBD1 might be the D (6 bases). With 4 bases removed from V and 5 bases from J, the gap between germline ends came to 21 bases. CDR3 size: 17 residues. Germline V gene data show CDR1 as SNHLY and CDR2 as FYNNEI. The CDR3 sequence: CASSAGQISGRDQPQHF. In DNA, the CDR3 is TGTGCCAGCAGTGCCGGACAGATCTCGGGCCGCGATCAGCCCCAGCATTTT.

This chain uses TRBV28 with TRBJ2-5; D possibly corresponds to TRBD1 (6 bases). The J call may be wrong; the DNA end is better matched by TRBJ2-7. The CDR3 consists of 13 residues. Per germline, CDR1 MDHEN and CDR2 SYDVKM. The CDR3 DNA is TGTGCCAGCAGGACTGAACAGGGATCCGAGCAGTACTTC. As protein: CASRTEQGSEQYF.

V and J are TRBV28 and TRBJ1-4; D gene uncertain. The CDR3 totals 14 residues. CDR1 and CDR2 (germline): MDHEN, SYDVKM. Between the trimmed V and J ends, which lost 9 bases and 7 bases, there was a span of 18 bases. The CDR3 loop is CASTTRGHGEKLFF. CDR3 coding DNA: TGTGCCAGTACTACGCGGGGTCATGGTGAAAAACTGTTTTTT.

V is TRBV28 and J is TRBJ2-3; 9 bases align to TRBD2. CDR1 MDHEN and CDR2 SYDVKM come from the germline V gene. This CDR3 contains 16 residues. Trimming cost V 4 bases and J 2 bases; bases outside gene matches: 7. CDR3 coding DNA: TGTGCCAGCAGTTCCCCTCGCGGGGGGGCCACAGATACGCAGTATTTT. This translates into CASSSPRGGATDTQYF.

This clone has a handful of counts. The rearrangement uses TRBV28 and TRBJ1-5; D call uncertain. The V gene's germline CDR1 is MDHEN and CDR2 SYDVKM. V dropped 4 bases and J dropped 0 bases, with 7 bases sitting between them. The CDR3 length is 14 residues. The CDR3 sequence: CASSSKFSNQPQHF. The CDR3 DNA reads as TGTGCCAGCAGTTCTAAGTTTAGCAATCAGCCCCAGCATTTT.

The chain is built from TRBV28 and TRBJ1-5; TRBD1 aligns across 11 bases. The trim removed 5 bases at V and 1 base at J, leaving 4 bases unmatched. The CDR3 is 16 residues long. Germline CDR1 MDHEN, CDR2 SYDVKM. CDR3 DNA sequence: TGTGCCAGCAGTGGGGGGACAGGGGGGAGCAATCAGCCCCAGCATTTT. Amino acid sequence: CASSGGTGGSNQPQHF.